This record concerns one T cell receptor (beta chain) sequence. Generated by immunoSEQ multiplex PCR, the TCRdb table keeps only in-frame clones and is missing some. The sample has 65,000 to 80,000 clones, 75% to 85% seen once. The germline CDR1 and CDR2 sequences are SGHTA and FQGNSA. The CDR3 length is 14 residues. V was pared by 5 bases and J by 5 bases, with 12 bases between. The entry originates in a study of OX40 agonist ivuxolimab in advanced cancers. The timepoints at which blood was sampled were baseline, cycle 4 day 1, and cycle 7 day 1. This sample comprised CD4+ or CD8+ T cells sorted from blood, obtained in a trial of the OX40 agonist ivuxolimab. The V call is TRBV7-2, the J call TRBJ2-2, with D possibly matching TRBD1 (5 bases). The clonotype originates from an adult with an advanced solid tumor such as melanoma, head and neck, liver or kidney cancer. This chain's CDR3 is CASSRRQGTGELFF. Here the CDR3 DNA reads TGTGCCAGCAGCAGGCGTCAGGGAACCGGGGAGCTGTTTTTT.